One and the same sample provided the 6 T cell receptor beta chains below, sequenced in a study of shared clonotypes between healthy human individuals. Produced via immunoSEQ multiplex PCR; TCRdb's table is partial and in-frame only. This table has approximately 400,000 clones, around 96% appearing once. Sequencing was carried out using memory CD8+ T cells sorted from blood. Subset specified: CD45RO+ cells pooled with CCR7-negative TemRA cells. The receptors originated from a man aged 25 to 40 in good health.

J is TRBJ1-5 and V is TRBV30, with 7 bases aligning to TRBD1. J gave up 7 bases and V 5 bases, and 5 bases lay outside the gene matches. From germline, CDR1 is GTSNPN and CDR2 SVGIG (reference sequence). There are 12 residues in the CDR3. The CDR3 region has the DNA TGTGCCTGGGACAGGGATGACCAGCCCCAGCATTTT. Encoded protein: CAWDRDDQPQHF.

The rearrangement links TRBV5-1 to TRBJ2-7; maybe TRBD1 (5 bases). The CDR3 is 14 amino acids. The V gene lost 0 bases and the J gene lost 4 bases, with 11 bases spanning the gap. Germline V CDR1 and CDR2: SGHRS, YFSETQ. CDR3 protein: CASSLAPTGYEQYF. The CDR3 coding sequence is TGCGCCAGCAGCTTGGCCCCCACAGGTTACGAGCAGTACTTC.

This chain connects TRBV5-1 to TRBJ2-1, with D maybe TRBD1 (5 bases). This CDR3 has 12 residues. Trimming took 5 bases from V and 5 from J, leaving 8 bases between them. Germline CDR1 is SGHRS and CDR2 is YFSETQ. CDR3 protein: CASRQADNEQFF. The CDR3 DNA is TGCGCCAGCAGACAGGCTGACAATGAGCAGTTCTTC.

The V call is TRBV4-2, the J call TRBJ2-2; 8 bases map to TRBD2. CDR3 length: 16 residues. Trimming at V came to 0 bases and at J to 2 bases, leaving 2 bases not matched to a gene. The germline V gene encodes CDR1 LGHNA and CDR2 YNFKEQ. The CDR3 protein is CASSQELADNTGELFF. CDR3 bases: TGTGCCAGCAGCCAAGAACTAGCGGATAACACCGGGGAGCTGTTTTTT.

V is TRBV12-2 and J is TRBJ2-1; the D call TRBD2 from the table was never checked on the DNA. TRBV12-2 is classified as a pseudogene. This CDR3 has 17 residues. The CDR3 nucleotides read TGTGCAAGAGAGAGTCGGAGCGGCGGCCCCTCCTACAATGAGCAGTTCTTC. This translates into CARESRSGGPSYNEQFF.

This chain uses TRBV27 with TRBJ2-7; 12 nucleotides line up with TRBD2. From germline, CDR1 is MNHEY and CDR2 SMNVEV (reference sequence). The CDR3 has 14 residues. The junction had 7 bases not matched to a gene; V was cut back by 7 bases and J by 6 bases. CDR3 sequence: CASNLLAGGGEQYF. The CDR3 DNA reads as TGTGCCAGCAACCTACTAGCGGGGGGCGGCGAGCAGTACTTC.